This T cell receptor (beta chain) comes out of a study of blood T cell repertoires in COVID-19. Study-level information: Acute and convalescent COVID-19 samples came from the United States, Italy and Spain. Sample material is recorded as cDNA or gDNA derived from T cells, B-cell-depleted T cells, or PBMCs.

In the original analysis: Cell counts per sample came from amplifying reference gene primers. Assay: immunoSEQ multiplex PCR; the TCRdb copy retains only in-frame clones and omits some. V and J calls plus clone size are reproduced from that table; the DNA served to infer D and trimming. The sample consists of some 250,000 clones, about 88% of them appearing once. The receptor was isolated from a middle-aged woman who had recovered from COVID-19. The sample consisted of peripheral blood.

This CDR3 is CASSLEGPYEQYF. CDR3 sequence (DNA): TGTGCCAGCAGCTTGGAGGGGCCTTACGAGCAGTACTTC. J is TRBJ2-7 and V is TRBV5-8; D might be TRBD1 (5 bases). Trimming pared 0 bases from V and 4 bases from J, leaving 8 bases between. The V gene's germline CDR1 is SGHTS and CDR2 YDEGEE. This CDR3 spans 13 amino acids.